Presented here are 29 T cell receptor beta chains from one specimen sequenced in a study of T cells in Graves' hyperthyroidism and ophthalmopathy. What was amplified from RNA transcripts were TCR beta CDR3 regions. The primer set for the first-round RT-PCR of the TCR CDR3 was HTBI. Each CDR3 protein gets one entry after TCRdb re-called the multiplex PCR reads with MiXCR. Here the sample spans 450,000 to 650,000 distinct CDR3 sequences, 17% being singletons. The sequenced sample was blood. These TCRs come from a woman aged 18-29 years with Graves' ophthalmopathy.

This clonotype was observed many times. The chain has TRBV29-1 and TRBJ2-7; no clear D gene. Trimming left V 7 bases short and J 0 bases short, with 7 bases between. CDR3 length: 11 amino acids. The germline gives CDR1 SQVTM, CDR2 ANQGSEA. The CDR3 reads CSATASYEQYF. CDR3 bases: TGCAGCGCCACAGCCTCCTACGAGCAGTACTTC.

This clonotype has at least ten counts. This sequence joins TRBV2 and TRBJ2-1; 8 positions agree with TRBD2. The CDR3 runs to 18 residues. Trimming took 6 bases from V and 5 from J; bases not matched to a gene: 18. Germline V gene lookup returns CDR1 SNHLY and CDR2 FYNNEI. CDR3 sequence reads: CASRPGLVLVVDDNEQFF. In DNA, the CDR3 is TGTGCCAGCAGGCCGGGACTAGTACTCGTTGTTGACGACAATGAGCAGTTCTTC.

This clonotype was observed many times. The chain recombines TRBV7-3 with TRBJ2-3; 10 positions match TRBD2. The CDR3 consists of 16 residues. CDR1 and CDR2 (germline): SGHTA, FQGTGA. The J segment lost 5 bases and the V segment lost 1 base, leaving 6 bases of the junction unmatched. The chain's CDR3 is CASSLRPAGGLDTQYF. The CDR3 DNA sequence: TGTGCCAGCAGCTTAAGGCCAGCGGGGGGGCTAGATACGCAGTATTTT.

The sample holds many counts of this clonotype. This sequence joins TRBV28 and TRBJ1-2; D gene uncertain. The CDR3 contains 12 residues. CDR1 and CDR2 (germline): MDHEN, SYDVKM. Trimming stripped 2 bases from V and 8 bases from J, with 9 bases between. In nucleotides, the CDR3 is TGTGCCAGCAGTTTAGGCCGGTGGGGCTACACCTTC. Its protein is CASSLGRWGYTF.

This clonotype was seen ten or more times. The genes are TRBV12-3 or TRBV12-4 and TRBJ2-1; TRBD2 matches 14 bases. V lost 3 bases to trimming and J lost 12 bases; unmatched junction nucleotides: 7. The CDR3 is 15 amino acids. The CDR3 DNA reads TGTGCCAGCAGTTTCGGACTAGCGGGGGGATGGGGGCAGTTCTTC. This codes for CASSFGLAGGWGQFF.

This clonotype was counted ten times or more. The J gene is TRBJ2-3, the V gene TRBV6-1; 8 positions match TRBD2. CDR3 length: 21 amino acids. Trimming at V came to 2 bases and at J to 1 base, leaving 20 bases not matched to a gene. The V gene's germline CDR1 is MNHNS and CDR2 SASEGT. CDR3 sequence reads: CASSETGWLAGTTTGTDTQYF. The CDR3 bases are TGTGCCAGCAGTGAAACGGGTTGGTTAGCGGGGACTACAACGGGCACAGATACGCAGTATTTT.

The chain couples TRBV7-9 to TRBJ2-7, with D possibly TRBD1 on 6 matching bases. CDR3 length equals 13 residues. The V gene's germline CDR1 is SEHNR and CDR2 FQNEAQ (reference sequence). V lost 6 bases, J lost 6 bases, and 15 bases lay in between. CDR3 DNA: TGTGCCAGCAGGTCAGGGGTTTTGGGCGAGCAGTACTTC. This encodes CASRSGVLGEQYF.

This clonotype was observed a few times. V usage is TRBV28 and J usage is TRBJ2-1; TRBD2 is a possible D gene (6 bases). Germline assignment: CDR1 MDHEN and CDR2 SYDVKM. The ends were cut back, 10 bases at V and 0 bases at J, with 31 bases in the middle. The CDR3 loop spans 20 amino acids. CDR3 protein: CANGFTSTQFSQSSYNEQFF. The CDR3 DNA sequence: TGTGCCAACGGGTTTACTAGCACCCAATTTTCTCAAAGCTCCTACAATGAGCAGTTCTTC. Supplemented by reference TRBV28 and TRBJ2-1, the full variable domain reads DVKVTQSSRYLVKRTGEKVFLECVQDMDHENMFWYRQDPGLGLRLIYFSYDVKMKEKGDIPEGYSVSREKKERFSLILESASTNQTSMYLCANGFTSTQFSQSSYNEQFFGPGTRLTVL.

This clonotype was observed many times. The chain employs TRBV11-2 and TRBJ1-1; D is unresolved. The CDR3 has 14 residues. From germline, CDR1 is SGHAT and CDR2 FQNNGV. Trimming left V 2 bases short and J 7 bases short, with 14 bases between. In nucleotides, the CDR3 is TGTGCCAGCAGCTTAACACAGAGAGGTTATGAAGCTTTCTTT. The encoded protein is CASSLTQRGYEAFF. Drawing the rest from reference TRBV11-2 and TRBJ1-1, the complete variable domain is EAGVAQSPRYKIIEKRQSVAFWCNPISGHATLYWYQQILGQGPKLLIQFQNNGVVDDSQLPKDRFSAERLKGVDSTLKIQPAKLEDSAVYLCASSLTQRGYEAFFGQGTRLTVV.

This clonotype has ten or more counts. The chain recombines TRBV2 with TRBJ2-3; 14 bases are a match to TRBD2. The CDR3 has 16 residues. J was trimmed by 3 bases and V by 6 bases; bases with no gene match: 5. Per germline, CDR1 SNHLY and CDR2 FYNNEI. CDR3 nucleotides: TGTGCCAGCAGCGGGACTAGCGGGAGTGAGACAGATACGCAGTATTTT. Its translation is CASSGTSGSETDTQYF.

This clonotype was seen at least ten times. This chain connects TRBV2 to TRBJ1-5; D is undetermined. The CDR3 is 13 residues long. The V and J ends lost 4 bases and 6 bases respectively, with 10 bases between them. From germline, CDR1 is SNHLY and CDR2 FYNNEI. CDR3 sequence: CASSAEGPQPQHF. Written as DNA, the CDR3 is TGTGCCAGCAGTGCGGAGGGTCCTCAGCCCCAGCATTTT.

This clonotype was detected only a few times. The chain employs TRBV10-3 and TRBJ2-5; 9 bases match TRBD1. V lost 10 bases, J lost 2 bases, and 11 bases stayed unmatched. The CDR3 extends over 15 amino acids. Looked up from germline, CDR1 is ENHRY and CDR2 is SYGVKD. This CDR3 reads CATGPGQGRQETQYF. CDR3 bases: TGTGCCACTGGTCCGGGACAGGGAAGGCAAGAGACCCAGTACTTC.

The chain employs TRBV9 and TRBJ1-4, with TRBD1 matching 7 bases. Germline values: CDR1 SGDLS, CDR2 YYNGEE. This CDR3 spans 15 amino acids. V gave up 3 bases and J gave up 4 bases; unmatched junction bases: 6. CDR3 DNA sequence: TGTGCCAGCAGCGCCGTGACAGGGTATAATGAAAAACTGTTTTTT. Protein product: CASSAVTGYNEKLFF.

This sequence joins TRBV28 and TRBJ1-5, with a tentative D call TRBD1 (5 bases). The germline V gene has CDR1 MDHEN and CDR2 SYDVKM. The CDR3 is 14 residues long. Trimming pared 5 bases from V and 1 base from J, leaving 9 bases between. This CDR3 is CASSTGTSNQPQHF. For the CDR3, the DNA is TGTGCCAGCAGTACCGGGACCAGCAATCAGCCCCAGCATTTT.

This clonotype was picked up many times. V and J are TRBV6-1 and TRBJ2-1; D remains ambiguous. The CDR3 contains 17 residues. The germline gives CDR1 MNHNS, CDR2 SASEGT. The V gene lost 3 bases and the J gene lost 4 bases, with 19 bases spanning the gap. CDR3: CASSELTSVLVYNEQFF. CDR3 DNA: TGTGCCAGCAGTGAGTTAACCTCGGTTTTGGTTTACAATGAGCAGTTCTTC.

The CDR3 bases are TGTGCCAGCAGTGTTTTCCCGGGACAGGGTTACGAGCAGTACTTC. Translating gives CASSVFPGQGYEQYF. This sequence joins TRBV9 and TRBJ2-7; 9 bases agree with TRBD1. The V gene end was trimmed by 5 bases and the J gene end by 4 bases; junction bases not matched to a gene: 10. The CDR3 length is 15 residues. Per germline, CDR1 SGDLS and CDR2 YYNGEE.

This clonotype was counted between two and nine times. This chain links TRBV6-5 with TRBJ2-2; TRBD1 aligns across 8 bases. Trimming removed 2 bases from V and 6 bases from J; junction bases left unmatched: 2. Germline CDR1 MNHEY, CDR2 SVGAGI. This CDR3 is 14 amino acids long. CDR3 in DNA: TGTGCCAGCAGTTACGCAGGGGGCCCCGGGGAGCTGTTTTTT. This codes for CASSYAGGPGELFF.

The chain recombines TRBV6-2 or TRBV6-3 with TRBJ1-5; perhaps TRBD1 as D (6 bases). Germline CDR1 is MNHEY and CDR2 is SVGEGT. V shed 2 bases and J shed 2 bases, with 16 bases lying between them. CDR3 length equals 17 residues. CDR3 region: CASSYRLYRDGNQPQHF. In DNA form, the CDR3 reads TGTGCCAGCAGTTACCGCCTATACAGGGATGGCAATCAGCCCCAGCATTTT.

The rearrangement links TRBV19 to TRBJ1-5; TRBD1 might be the D (6 bases). Per the germline V gene, CDR1 is LNHDA and CDR2 is SQIVND (reference sequence). V gave up 5 bases and J gave up 0 bases, with 14 bases separating them. The CDR3 contains 16 residues. This CDR3 is CASSPYRVYSNQPQHF. The CDR3 coding sequence is TGTGCCAGTAGTCCTTACAGGGTTTATAGCAATCAGCCCCAGCATTTT.

This clonotype was observed at least ten times. The rearrangement uses TRBV7-2 and TRBJ2-1; 13 bases line up with TRBD2. CDR3 length: 19 residues. The V segment lost 4 bases and the J segment 0 bases; nucleotides outside the gene matches: 9. Germline V gene sequence: CDR1 SGHTA, CDR2 FQGNSA. CDR3 protein: CASSSSGTSGTSSYNEQFF. The CDR3 DNA reads as TGTGCCAGCAGCTCCTCCGGGACTAGCGGGACGAGCTCCTACAATGAGCAGTTCTTC.

CDR3 nucleotide sequence: TGCGCCAGCAGCTTGGATATAGGGGGCATCTCTGGAAACACCATATATTTT. It is translated as CASSLDIGGISGNTIYF. The rearrangement uses TRBV5-1 and TRBJ1-3; 7 bases map to TRBD1. V dropped 0 bases and J dropped 0; count of bases not matched to a gene: 6. The CDR3 is made up of 17 amino acids. Germline V gives CDR1 SGHRS, CDR2 YFSETQ.

The chain couples TRBV27 to TRBJ2-1; D is possibly TRBD1 or TRBD2 (5 bases each). Germline CDR1 reads MNHEY; CDR2 reads SMNVEV (reference sequence). This CDR3 is 15 amino acids long. V lost 5 bases and J 2 bases, leaving 13 bases between the germline ends. CDR3 amino acids: CASSLGTATYNEQFF. Written as DNA, the CDR3 is TGTGCCAGCAGTCTCGGGACGGCTACCTACAATGAGCAGTTCTTC.

The chain employs TRBV5-5 and TRBJ1-1, with D possibly matching TRBD1 (6 bases). Trimming removed 2 bases from V and 5 bases from J, with 22 bases in between. Germline CDR1 reads SGHKS; CDR2 reads YYEKEE (reference sequence). This CDR3 has 17 residues. In DNA, the CDR3 is TGTGCCAGCAGCTTCTATCCCCGTCGGGGGGGCCGGACTGAAGCTTTCTTT. Translation: CASSFYPRRGGRTEAFF.

This clonotype was picked up many times. The gene calls are TRBV30 and TRBJ1-2; 7 bases are a match to TRBD1. V shed 4 bases and J 7 bases; nucleotides not matched to a gene: 9. Germline values: CDR1 GTSNPN, CDR2 SVGIG (reference sequence). The CDR3 is 13 amino acids. CDR3: CAWKARGFSGYTF. CDR3 nucleotide sequence: TGTGCCTGGAAGGCCAGGGGGTTTAGTGGCTACACCTTC.

This clonotype was observed a few times. The chain couples TRBV6-1 to TRBJ1-2; weak D call: TRBD1 (6 bases). CDR1 MNHNS and CDR2 SASEGT come from the germline V gene. This CDR3 contains 14 residues. Deletions cut 3 bases from V and 2 bases from J, with 10 bases between. CDR3 sequence (DNA): TGTGCCAGCAGTGAGGACAGAGAAAACTATGGCTACACCTTC. Translating it yields CASSEDRENYGYTF.

This clonotype showed up just a few times. The V and J genes are TRBV18 and TRBJ1-3; D is possibly TRBD1 (6 bases). This CDR3 spans 16 amino acids. V shed 4 bases and J shed 0 bases, with 13 bases lying between them. Germline CDR1 and CDR2: KGHSH and LQKENI. The CDR3 coding sequence is TGTGCCAGCTCACGTAAACAGGGCAACTCTGGAAACACCATATATTTT. Amino acid sequence: CASSRKQGNSGNTIYF.

This clonotype was seen at least ten times. V usage is TRBV12-3 or TRBV12-4 and J usage is TRBJ1-1; tentatively, D is TRBD1 (6 bases). This CDR3 has 13 residues. V lost 4 bases and J lost 6, with 12 bases in between. This chain's CDR3 is CASSSREGAEAFF. The CDR3 DNA reads as TGTGCCAGCAGTTCACGCGAGGGGGCTGAAGCTTTCTTT.

This clonotype showed up just once. The J gene is TRBJ2-1, the V gene TRBV29-1; D uncertain. The V end was cut by 0 bases, the J end by 5 bases, with 11 bases between. The germline V gene encodes CDR1 SQVTM and CDR2 ANQGSEA. The CDR3 extends over 14 amino acids. CDR3 protein: CSVEDLLEDNEQFF. The CDR3 DNA sequence: TGCAGCGTTGAAGATCTCTTAGAGGACAATGAGCAGTTCTTC.

This clonotype was counted only a few times. The V call is TRBV11-1, the J call TRBJ2-1; 10 nucleotides match TRBD2. CDR1 and CDR2 (germline): SGHAT, FQDESV (reference sequence). This CDR3 is built from 15 residues. V shed 5 bases and J 4 bases; nucleotides not matched to a gene: 5. CDR3 bases: TGTGCCAGCAGCCATCTAGCGGGGGCTTACAATGAGCAGTTCTTC. Protein product: CASSHLAGAYNEQFF.